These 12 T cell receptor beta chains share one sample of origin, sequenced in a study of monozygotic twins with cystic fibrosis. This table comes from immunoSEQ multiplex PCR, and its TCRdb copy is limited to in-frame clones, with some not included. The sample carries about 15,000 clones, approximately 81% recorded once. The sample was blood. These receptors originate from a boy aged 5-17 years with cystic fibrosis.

CDR3: CASSVEDEDTEAFF. CDR3 coding DNA: TGTGCCAGCAGCGTAGAGGACGAGGACACTGAAGCTTTCTTT. The J gene is TRBJ1-1, the V gene TRBV9; D not resolved. The CDR3 length is 14 residues. V was trimmed by 0 bases and J by 3 bases, leaving 9 bases between them. Germline CDR1 SGDLS, CDR2 YYNGEE.

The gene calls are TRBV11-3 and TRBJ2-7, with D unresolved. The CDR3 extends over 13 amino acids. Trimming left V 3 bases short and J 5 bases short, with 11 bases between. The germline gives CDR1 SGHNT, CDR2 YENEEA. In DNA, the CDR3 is TGTGCCAGCAGCTTTACAGTAGGGCACGAGCAGTACTTC. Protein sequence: CASSFTVGHEQYF.

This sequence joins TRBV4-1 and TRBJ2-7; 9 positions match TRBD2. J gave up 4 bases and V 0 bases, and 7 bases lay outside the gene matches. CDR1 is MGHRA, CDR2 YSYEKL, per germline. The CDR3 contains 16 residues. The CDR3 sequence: CASSQDSGRGGYEQYF. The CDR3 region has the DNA TGCGCCAGCAGCCAAGATAGTGGGCGGGGGGGATACGAGCAGTACTTC.

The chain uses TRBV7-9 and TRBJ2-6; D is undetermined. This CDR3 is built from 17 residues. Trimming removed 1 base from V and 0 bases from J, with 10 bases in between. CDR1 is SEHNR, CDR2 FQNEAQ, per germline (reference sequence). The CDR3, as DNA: TGTGCCAGCAGCTTAGTTACAGCACACTCTGGGGCCAACGTCCTGACTTTC. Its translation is CASSLVTAHSGANVLTF.

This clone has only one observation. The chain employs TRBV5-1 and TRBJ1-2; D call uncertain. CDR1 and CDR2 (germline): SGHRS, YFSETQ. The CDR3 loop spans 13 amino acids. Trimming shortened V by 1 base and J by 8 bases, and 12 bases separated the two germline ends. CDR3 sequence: CASSLKFSWGYTF. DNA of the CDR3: TGCGCCAGCAGCTTGAAGTTTTCATGGGGCTACACCTTC.

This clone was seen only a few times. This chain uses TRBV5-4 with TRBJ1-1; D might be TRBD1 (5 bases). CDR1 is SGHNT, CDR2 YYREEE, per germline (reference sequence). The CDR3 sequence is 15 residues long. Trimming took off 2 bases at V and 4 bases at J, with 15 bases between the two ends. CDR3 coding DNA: TGTGCCAGCAGCTTCGGCCTAAGGGGTGGCACTGAAGCTTTCTTT. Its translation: CASSFGLRGGTEAFF.

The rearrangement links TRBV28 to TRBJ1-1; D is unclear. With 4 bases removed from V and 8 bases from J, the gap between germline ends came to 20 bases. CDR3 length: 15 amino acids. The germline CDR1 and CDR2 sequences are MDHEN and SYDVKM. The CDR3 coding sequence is TGTGCCAGCAGTTGGATACCTTTCCAAACCCCGGAAGCTTTCTTT. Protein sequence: CASSWIPFQTPEAFF.

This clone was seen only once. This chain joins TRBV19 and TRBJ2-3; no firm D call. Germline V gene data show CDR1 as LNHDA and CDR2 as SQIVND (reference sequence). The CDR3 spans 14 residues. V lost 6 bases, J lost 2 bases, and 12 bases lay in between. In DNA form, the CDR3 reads TGTGCCAGTAGCCCCGACACTACCACAGATACGCAGTATTTT. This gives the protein CASSPDTTTDTQYF.

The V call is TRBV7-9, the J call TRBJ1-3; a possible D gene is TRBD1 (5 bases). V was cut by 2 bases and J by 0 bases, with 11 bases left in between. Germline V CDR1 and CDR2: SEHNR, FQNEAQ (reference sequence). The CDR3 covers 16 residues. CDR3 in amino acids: CASSLTGPVSGNTIYF. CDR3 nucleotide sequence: TGTGCCAGCAGCTTAACGGGACCGGTCTCTGGAAACACCATATATTTT.

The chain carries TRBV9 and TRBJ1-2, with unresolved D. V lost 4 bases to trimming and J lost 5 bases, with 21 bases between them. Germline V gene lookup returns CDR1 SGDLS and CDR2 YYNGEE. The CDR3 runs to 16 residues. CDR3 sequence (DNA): TGTGCCAGCAGCTCCACGGGATCGGGATTTGGTTATGGCTACACCTTC. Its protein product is CASSSTGSGFGYGYTF.

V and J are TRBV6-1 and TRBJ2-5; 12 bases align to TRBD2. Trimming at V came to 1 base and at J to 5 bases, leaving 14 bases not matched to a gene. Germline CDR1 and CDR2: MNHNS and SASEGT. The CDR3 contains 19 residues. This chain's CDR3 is CASSEEWWPSGGAVETQYF. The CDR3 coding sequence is TGTGCCAGCAGTGAAGAATGGTGGCCTAGCGGGGGGGCCGTGGAGACCCAGTACTTC.

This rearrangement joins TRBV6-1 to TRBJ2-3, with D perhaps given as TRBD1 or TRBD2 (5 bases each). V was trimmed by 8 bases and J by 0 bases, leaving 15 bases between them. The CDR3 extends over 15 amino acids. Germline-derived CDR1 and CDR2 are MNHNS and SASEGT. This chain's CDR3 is CASQFWDRSTDTQYF. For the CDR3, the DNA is TGTGCCAGCCAATTTTGGGACCGTAGCACAGATACGCAGTATTTT.